This entry lists 20 T cell receptor beta chains sequenced from one sample in a study of blood T cell repertoires in COVID-19. The method was immunoSEQ multiplex PCR; TCRdb's version includes in-frame clones alone and lacks a portion of them. Here the sample spans 150,000 to 200,000 clones, around 89% being singletons. The sample comprised PBMCs or T cells enriched from blood (not recorded which). These receptors came from a woman in her forties or fifties who had recovered from COVID-19.

V is TRBV28 and J is TRBJ1-4, with D possibly TRBD1 on 6 matching bases. The CDR3 loop spans 15 amino acids. Germline CDR1 MDHEN, CDR2 SYDVKM. The ends were cut back, 4 bases at V and 6 bases at J, with 15 bases in the middle. CDR3 sequence: CASSSLQGNHEKLFF. The CDR3 DNA reads as TGTGCCAGCAGTTCCCTACAGGGAAATCATGAAAAACTGTTTTTT.

The chain links TRBV29-1 to TRBJ1-1; D remains unclear. There are 10 residues in the CDR3. V lost 7 bases and J lost 3, with 6 bases in between. Germline lookup yields CDR1 SQVTM and CDR2 ANQGSEA. The CDR3 coding sequence is TGCAGCGCCTCGGACACTGAAGCTTTCTTT. It translates to CSASDTEAFF.

This clone was recorded only once. V gene TRBV12-3 or TRBV12-4 combines with J gene TRBJ2-2; 10 bases are a match to TRBD2. The J segment lost 8 bases and the V segment lost 5 bases, leaving 2 bases of the junction unmatched. This CDR3 has 13 residues. CDR3 DNA sequence: TGTGCCAGCAGTCTGACTAGCGGGGGGGAGCTGTTTTTT. This translates into CASSLTSGGELFF.

The CDR3 bases are TGTGCCAGCAGCGTAGTAGCTAGCGGGAGCTACACAGATACGCAGTATTTT. This encodes CASSVVASGSYTDTQYF. The chain couples TRBV9 to TRBJ2-3, with TRBD2 matching 10 bases. The germline gives CDR1 SGDLS, CDR2 YYNGEE. The ends lost 0 bases at V and 2 bases at J; junction bases unmatched: 6. The CDR3 runs to 17 residues.

The chain links TRBV6-5 to TRBJ1-1; TRBD1 is a possible D gene (6 bases). Trimming shortened V by 7 bases and J by 3 bases, and 12 bases separated the two germline ends. This CDR3 is built from 13 residues. The germline V gene has CDR1 MNHEY and CDR2 SVGAGI. The CDR3 nucleotides are TGTGCCAGCAACAGGGAAATGTACACTGAAGCTTTCTTT. Translated: CASNREMYTEAFF.

The V call is TRBV19, the J call TRBJ2-7, with a weak D call TRBD2 (6 bases). V dropped 3 bases and J dropped 1 base, with 10 bases sitting between them. Germline lookup yields CDR1 LNHDA and CDR2 SQIVND (reference sequence). This CDR3 has 14 amino acids. CDR3 nucleotide sequence: TGTGCCAGTAGTATTGGACTAAATTCCTACGAGCAGTACTTC. Protein: CASSIGLNSYEQYF.

The genes are TRBV6-5 and TRBJ2-5; 9 bases align to TRBD1. V lost 7 bases to trimming and J lost 2 bases; unmatched junction nucleotides: 8. CDR1 and CDR2 from the germline V gene are MNHEY and SVGAGI. The CDR3 has 15 residues. CDR3 sequence: CASKAGTGIQETQYF. The CDR3 nucleotides are TGTGCCAGCAAGGCCGGGACAGGGATACAAGAGACCCAGTACTTC.

The V gene is TRBV11-1, the J gene TRBJ2-2; a weak D match, TRBD1 (6 bases). The V and J ends lost 1 base and 3 bases respectively, with 6 bases between them. There are 14 residues in the CDR3. Germline CDR1 SGHAT, CDR2 FQDESV (reference sequence). The CDR3 region has the DNA TGTGCCAGCAGCTTAGGGGGGCACACCGGGGAGCTGTTTTTT. Translating gives CASSLGGHTGELFF.

The chain employs TRBV18 and TRBJ1-1; D unresolved. Looked up from germline, CDR1 is KGHSH and CDR2 is LQKENI. The CDR3 runs to 13 residues. Trimming pared 6 bases from V and 1 base from J, leaving 9 bases between. CDR3 in amino acids: CASSPTQNTEAFF. CDR3 DNA sequence: TGTGCCAGCTCTCCAACTCAGAACACTGAAGCTTTCTTT.

V usage is TRBV6-5 and J usage is TRBJ2-7; D is perhaps TRBD2 (5 bases). The CDR3 is made up of 15 amino acids. V dropped 6 bases and J dropped 2 bases, with 17 bases sitting between them. In germline, CDR1 is MNHEY, CDR2 SVGAGI. CDR3 residues: CASSPGPGETYEQYF. CDR3 sequence (DNA): TGTGCCAGCAGCCCCGGGCCCGGGGAAACCTACGAGCAGTACTTC.

This clone showed up just once. This sequence joins TRBV27 and TRBJ1-1; no definite D call. Per the germline V gene, CDR1 is MNHEY and CDR2 is SMNVEV (reference sequence). V was shortened by 8 bases and J by 8 bases, with 12 bases between the two germline ends. This CDR3 has 11 amino acids. The CDR3 region has the DNA TGTGCCAGCGGCTTTGGGCTAGAAGCTTTCTTT. Translation gives CASGFGLEAFF.

The rearrangement joins TRBV19 to TRBJ2-2; 8 nucleotides align to TRBD1. The CDR3 is made up of 16 amino acids. The V and J ends lost 6 bases and 2 bases, in that order; junction bases with no gene match: 8. CDR1 is LNHDA, CDR2 SQIVND, per germline (reference sequence). CDR3 sequence (DNA): TGTGCCAGTAGGCAGCAGCAGGGGGCCAACACCGGGGAGCTGTTTTTT. It codes for CASRQQQGANTGELFF. Drawing the rest from reference TRBV19 and TRBJ2-2, the complete variable domain is DGGITQSPKYLFRKEGQNVTLSCEQNLNHDAMYWYRQDPGQGLRLIYYSQIVNDFQKGDIAEGYSVSREKKESFPLTVTSAQKNPTAFYLCASRQQQGANTGELFFGEGSRLTVL.

The chain is built from TRBV7-2 and TRBJ2-3; D is uncertain. Deletions cut 1 base from V and 1 base from J, with 9 bases between. This CDR3 is 15 amino acids long. Germline V gene data show CDR1 as SGHTA and CDR2 as FQGNSA. CDR3 loop: CASSLVLGGTDTQYF. The CDR3 bases are TGTGCCAGCAGCTTAGTCCTAGGAGGCACAGATACGCAGTATTTT.

CDR3 residues: CASSTRTGGDEQYF. The CDR3 region has the DNA TGTGCCAGCAGCACACGGACAGGGGGAGACGAGCAGTACTTC. The genes are TRBV5-5 and TRBJ2-7, with 10 bases fitting TRBD1. CDR1 and CDR2 from the germline V gene are SGHKS and YYEKEE (reference sequence). The CDR3 sequence is 14 residues long. After removal of 4 bases from V and 5 bases from J, the junction contained 6 bases not matched to a gene.

The rearrangement uses TRBV19 and TRBJ1-2, with D unclear. The CDR3 contains 15 residues. Germline V CDR1 and CDR2: LNHDA, SQIVND (reference sequence). The V and J ends lost 2 bases and 2 bases respectively, with 12 bases between them. CDR3 loop: CASSIREIGNYGYTF. DNA of the CDR3: TGTGCCAGTAGTATACGGGAAATAGGGAACTATGGCTACACCTTC.

The CDR3 DNA reads as TGTGCCAGCAGACAGGGTCTGAACACTGAAGCTTTCTTT. This gives the protein CASRQGLNTEAFF. The V gene is TRBV7-2, the J gene TRBJ1-1; D possibly corresponds to TRBD1 (6 bases). With 6 bases removed from V and 0 bases from J, the gap between germline ends came to 8 bases. Germline V gene lookup returns CDR1 SGHTA and CDR2 FQGNSA. This CDR3 has 13 residues.

The rearrangement joins TRBV5-1 to TRBJ2-1; possible D gene TRBD2, 5 bases. Germline values: CDR1 SGHRS, CDR2 YFSETQ. The CDR3 totals 11 residues. The V gene lost 7 bases and the J gene lost 3 bases, with 5 bases spanning the gap. The CDR3 is CASRDYNEQFF. CDR3 in DNA: TGCGCCAGCCGGGACTACAATGAGCAGTTCTTC.

The J gene is TRBJ1-1, the V gene TRBV5-4; D remains ambiguous. V was pared by 0 bases and J by 0 bases, with 6 bases between. The length of the CDR3 is 14 residues. Germline V CDR1 and CDR2: SGHNT, YYREEE (reference sequence). The CDR3 loop reads CASSLDSLNTEAFF. CDR3 DNA: TGTGCCAGCAGCTTGGACAGCCTGAACACTGAAGCTTTCTTT.

V usage is TRBV5-4 and J usage is TRBJ1-3; D is undetermined. Germline V gives CDR1 SGHNT, CDR2 YYREEE (reference sequence). The ends were cut back, 2 bases at V and 4 bases at J, with 10 bases in the middle. The CDR3 sequence is 14 residues long. The CDR3 region is CASSLKGGGNTIYF. CDR3 DNA: TGTGCCAGCAGCTTAAAGGGAGGGGGAAACACCATATATTTT.

This chain connects TRBV25-1 to TRBJ2-2; perhaps TRBD1 as D (6 bases). The CDR3 covers 15 residues. The germline V gene encodes CDR1 MGHDK and CDR2 SYGVNS. The ends were cut back, 1 base at V and 4 bases at J, with 10 bases in the middle. Written as DNA, the CDR3 is TGTGCCAGCAGTGAATTAGGACAGTTCACCGGGGAGCTGTTTTTT. It encodes CASSELGQFTGELFF.